Here is one T cell receptor (beta chain) with its context. Its antigen remains unidentified. This specimen comes from a study of cytomegalovirus exposure and HLA in healthy donors. Study outcomes and limitations: The only immune exposure information that was available was CMV serostatus.

CDR3 length equals 13 residues. Germline CDR1 is MNHEY and CDR2 is SMNVEV (reference sequence). The germline V and J ends were trimmed by 6 bases and 9 bases, with 15 bases remaining between them. Researchers ran the PCR with 60 Vbeta and 13 Jbeta primers. Repertoires were generated with immunoSEQ multiplex PCR, while TCRdb's copy carries only in-frame clones and drops some. The table lists a few hundred thousand clones, about 77% of them singletons. This clonotype was sampled from a woman aged 25 to 39 in good health and CMV-seronegative. Sequencing was carried out using PBMCs. The V call is TRBV27, the J call TRBJ2-1, with a possible D match to TRBD2 (5 bases). CDR3 protein: CASSDGGAVEQFF. The CDR3 nucleotides are TGTGCCAGCAGCGATGGAGGCGCGGTTGAGCAGTTCTTC.